What follows are 8 T cell receptor beta chains derived from one specimen sequenced in a study of early T cells in non-severe SARS-CoV-2 infection. TCRdb analysed the 5' RACE reads with MiXCR anew, one entry per CDR3 protein. Of more than 65,000 distinct CDR3 sequences in the sample, about 13% were seen once. Sequenced material: whole blood. The receptors here all came from an adult who was a healthcare worker with PCR-confirmed SARS-CoV-2 infection or an uninfected control (not recorded which).

This clonotype has more than one count but fewer than ten. This chain uses TRBV20-1 with TRBJ2-1, with 7 bases identical to TRBD2. Unmatched junction bases numbered 7, after V lost 1 base and J lost 4 bases. Germline values: CDR1 DFQATT, CDR2 SNEGSKA (reference sequence). The CDR3 runs to 15 residues. The CDR3 DNA reads as TGCAGTGCTAGAGGTGCGGGAGCGGGGTACAATGAGCAGTTCTTC. It is translated as CSARGAGAGYNEQFF.

This clonotype came up a few times. The CDR3 bases are TGTGCCAGCAGCTTTCGGACTAGCGGAAGTTCCAATGAGCAGTTCTTC. It encodes CASSFRTSGSSNEQFF. The rearrangement uses TRBV9 and TRBJ2-1; 10 bases are shared with TRBD2. The germline CDR1 and CDR2 sequences are SGDLS and YYNGEE. V lost 4 bases and J lost 6; bases outside the gene matches: 10. The CDR3 covers 16 residues.

The chain employs TRBV20-1 and TRBJ2-3; 7 bases are a match to TRBD2. V shed 1 base, J shed 3 bases, and the junction held 4 bases outside the gene matches. Germline V lookup: CDR1 DFQATT, CDR2 SNEGSKA (reference sequence). The CDR3 totals 14 residues. The CDR3 region is CSARVGGITDTQYF. CDR3 DNA sequence: TGCAGTGCTAGAGTCGGGGGGATAACAGATACGCAGTATTTT.

This clonotype showed up just a few times. The rearrangement joins TRBV18 to TRBJ1-4, with TRBD1 matching 8 bases. The CDR3 length is 14 residues. V lost 5 bases, J lost 6 bases, and 5 bases stayed unmatched. Looked up from germline, CDR1 is KGHSH and CDR2 is LQKENI. CDR3 nucleotides: TGTGCCAGCTCATCGGACAGGGTGGATGAAAAACTGTTTTTT. This translates into CASSSDRVDEKLFF. Full variable domain (remainder filled in from reference TRBV18 and TRBJ1-4): NAGVMQNPRHLVRRRGQEARLRCSPMKGHSHVYWYRQLPEEGLKFMVYLQKENIIDESGMPKERFSAEFPKEGPSILRIQQVVRGDSAAYFCASSSDRVDEKLFFGSGTQLSVL.

This sequence joins TRBV29-1 and TRBJ1-5, with 10 bases that match TRBD1. V was pared by 5 bases and J by 6 bases, with 1 base of the junction left unmatched. This CDR3 is 12 amino acids long. Germline-derived CDR1 and CDR2 are SQVTM and ANQGSEA. The CDR3 DNA reads as TGCAGCGTTTGGACAGGGGGTCAGCCCCAGCATTTT. Translated: CSVWTGGQPQHF.

This clonotype has just a few counts. The chain employs TRBV18 and TRBJ2-3; perhaps TRBD2 as D (6 bases). The CDR3 length is 16 residues. Trimming took 5 bases from V and 5 from J, leaving 20 bases between them. Germline CDR1 reads KGHSH; CDR2 reads LQKENI. The DNA of the CDR3 is TGTGCCAGCTCAGCCCCTCTGCGGGAAGTGGGAGATACGCAGTATTTT. Its protein product is CASSAPLREVGDTQYF. The full variable domain, in which reference TRBV18 and TRBJ2-3 provide the parts outside the CDR3, is NAGVMQNPRHLVRRRGQEARLRCSPMKGHSHVYWYRQLPEEGLKFMVYLQKENIIDESGMPKERFSAEFPKEGPSILRIQQVVRGDSAAYFCASSAPLREVGDTQYFGPGTRLTVL.

The genes are TRBV6-6 and TRBJ2-7, with 10 nucleotides matching TRBD1. Per the germline V gene, CDR1 is MNHNY and CDR2 is SVGAGI (reference sequence). V dropped 6 bases and J dropped 0; count of bases not matched to a gene: 11. The CDR3 length is 17 residues. The CDR3 loop reads CASSHRVGQGLSYEQYF. The CDR3 DNA sequence: TGTGCCAGCAGCCACAGGGTGGGACAGGGGCTCTCCTACGAGCAGTACTTC.

This clonotype was seen more than once but under ten times. The CDR3, as DNA: TGTGCCAGCAGCGTCGAGCCGGGACCATTTTTCTTT. Protein: CASSVEPGPFFF. The chain links TRBV28 to TRBJ1-1, with D possibly matching TRBD1 (5 bases). Trimming left V 6 bases short and J 13 bases short, with 18 bases between. Per the germline V gene, CDR1 is MDHEN and CDR2 is SYDVKM. This CDR3 is built from 12 residues.